The next 23 T cell receptor beta chains were all read from a single sample in a study of CD8+CD57+ T cells in acquired aplastic anemia. Patients chosen for sequencing had shown CD8+CD57+ cell expansion by flow cytometry. For CDR3 and TCR beta VDJ profiling, genomic DNA was the template used. Each CDR3 protein gets one entry after TCRdb re-called the reads with MiXCR. The sample contains about 270,000 distinct CDR3 sequences, roughly 80% of which appear only once. The sample comprised sorted CD4+, CD8+, or CD8+CD57+ T cells (not recorded which) from PBMCs. The receptors stem from a human donor with aplastic anemia.

The CDR3 region has the DNA TGTGCCAGCAGCTTAGCGGGAGGTGGCGTTACGCAGGGTTACACCTTC. This translates into CASSLAGGGVTQGYTF. The genes are TRBV7-8 and TRBJ1-2; TRBD1 might be the D (5 bases). Trimming took off 0 bases at V and 11 bases at J, with 22 bases between the two ends. Germline CDR1 and CDR2: SGHVS and FQNEAQ. The CDR3 has 16 amino acids.

This chain links TRBV9 with TRBJ1-6; D not resolved. The V end was cut by 0 bases, the J end by 7 bases, with 8 bases between. This CDR3 has 14 residues. Germline values: CDR1 SGDLS, CDR2 YYNGEE. The CDR3 protein is CASSVATRNSPLHF. The DNA of the CDR3 is TGTGCCAGCAGCGTAGCTACGAGGAATTCACCCCTCCACTTT. Full variable domain (missing parts from reference TRBV9 and TRBJ1-6): DSGVTQTPKHLITATGQRVTLRCSPRSGDLSVYWYQQSLDQGLQFLIQYYNGEERAKGNILERFSAQQFPDLHSELNLSSLELGDSALYFCASSVATRNSPLHFGNGTRLTVT.

This clonotype was seen a few times. The chain uses TRBV2 and TRBJ2-1; D gene unclear. Trimming took off 5 bases at V and 3 bases at J, with 2 bases between the two ends. The CDR3 is 11 residues long. Germline V gives CDR1 SNHLY, CDR2 FYNNEI. Here the CDR3 DNA reads TGTGCCAGCAGTTTCTACAATGAGCAGTTCTTC. This codes for CASSFYNEQFF. Based on the CDR3 plus reference TRBV2 and TRBJ2-1, the full variable domain is EPEVTQTPSHQVTQMGQEVILRCVPISNHLYFYWYRQILGQKVEFLVSFYNNEISEKSEIFDDQFSVERPDGSNFTLKIRSTKLEDSAMYFCASSFYNEQFFGPGTRLTVL.

Here the CDR3 DNA reads TGTGCCAGCAGCTTAGCGGGAGGGCTCTACAAGCAGCAGTTCTTC. This codes for CASSLAGGLYKQQFF. J is TRBJ2-1 and V is TRBV7-8, with 7 bases matching TRBD2. Trimming cost V 0 bases and J 11 bases; bases outside gene matches: 10. CDR3 size: 15 residues. Germline CDR1 and CDR2: SGHVS and FQNEAQ. Looking up the rest from reference TRBV7-8 and TRBJ2-1 gives the full variable domain: GAGVSQSPRYKVAKRGQDVALRCDPISGHVSLFWYQQALGQGPEFLTYFQNEAQLDKSGLPSDRFFAERPEGSVSTLKIQRTQQEDSAVYLCASSLAGGLYKQQFFGPGTRLTVL.

This rearrangement joins TRBV5-4 to TRBJ1-1; D unclear. Germline lookup yields CDR1 SGHNT and CDR2 YYREEE (reference sequence). The V gene lost 2 bases and the J gene lost 1 base, with 12 bases spanning the gap. The CDR3 spans 15 residues. CDR3 amino acids: CASSLNSAGNTEAFF. The DNA for the CDR3 is TGTGCCAGCAGCTTAAATAGCGCAGGGAACACTGAAGCTTTCTTT.

V and J are TRBV7-2 and TRBJ2-1, with D possibly TRBD2 on 5 matching bases. Germline lookup yields CDR1 SGHTA and CDR2 FQGNSA. Trimming took 0 bases from V and 7 from J, leaving 13 bases between them. The CDR3 extends over 15 amino acids. The CDR3 region is CASSLAGNSHNEQFF. Written as DNA, the CDR3 is TGTGCCAGCAGCTTAGCCGGGAACTCACATAATGAGCAGTTCTTC.

About this clonotype itself: An end of the junction does not agree with germline; a read error may underlie this. The rearrangement joins TRBV7-2 to TRBJ2-1, with D perhaps matching TRBD2 (5 bases). CDR3 length: 15 amino acids. CDR1 is SGHTA and CDR2 is FQGNSA in the germline V gene. CDR3: CAGSLASGADNQQFF. The CDR3 DNA sequence: TGTGCCGGTAGCTTAGCGAGCGGAGCCGACAATCAGCAGTTCTTC.

V is TRBV15 and J is TRBJ1-6, with 9 bases matching TRBD1. Germline V gene sequence: CDR1 LNHNV, CDR2 YYDKDF (reference sequence). This CDR3 contains 15 residues. V dropped 3 bases and J dropped 12; count of bases not matched to a gene: 9. CDR3 amino acids: CATSREGQGLGPLHF. CDR3 coding DNA: TGTGCCACCAGCAGGGAAGGACAGGGGTTGGGACCCCTCCACTTT.

This clonotype was counted ten times or more. The chain employs TRBV3-1 and TRBJ2-2; 7 bases align to TRBD2. This CDR3 is built from 14 residues. Trimming removed 10 bases from V and 6 bases from J; junction bases left unmatched: 11. CDR1 and CDR2 (germline): LGHDT, YNNKEL (reference sequence). CDR3 loop: CATTGGSFSGELFF. In DNA form, the CDR3 reads TGTGCCACCACGGGCGGGAGCTTTTCCGGGGAGCTGTTTTTT.

The J gene is TRBJ2-3, the V gene TRBV11-3; D is perhaps TRBD1 or TRBD2 (5 bases each). V lost 5 bases, J lost 10 bases, and 13 bases lay in between. CDR3 length: 12 amino acids. In germline, CDR1 is SGHNT, CDR2 YENEEA. This CDR3 reads CASSRGEEPQYF. The CDR3 nucleotides are TGTGCCAGCAGCAGAGGGGAAGAGCCGCAGTATTTT.

This clonotype came up many times. The CDR3 region is CASSLTGGTDTQYF. CDR3 DNA sequence: TGTGCCAGCAGCTTGACAGGGGGCACAGATACGCAGTATTTT. V and J are TRBV7-8 and TRBJ2-3; 8 bases line up with TRBD1. Trimming at V came to 3 bases and at J to 1 base, leaving 0 bases not matched to a gene. In germline, CDR1 is SGHVS, CDR2 FQNEAQ. The CDR3 length is 14 residues.

J is TRBJ1-2 and V is TRBV7-7; D is ambiguous. This CDR3 has 17 residues. Germline CDR1 SSHAT, CDR2 FNYEAQ (reference sequence). The ends were cut back, 1 base at V and 5 bases at J, with 20 bases in the middle. In nucleotides, the CDR3 is TGTGCCAGCAGCTTAGACACGGACGAAGAGGGCCAGTATGGCTACACCTTC. This translates into CASSLDTDEEGQYGYTF.

The V and J genes are TRBV25-1 and TRBJ1-2; D gene unclear. There are 14 residues in the CDR3. Germline V gene sequence: CDR1 MGHDK, CDR2 SYGVNS. The V end was cut by 3 bases, the J end by 4 bases, with 12 bases between. CDR3 coding DNA: TGTGCCAGCAGTGATTTCAACAGCCGCTATGGCTACACCTTC. Encoded protein: CASSDFNSRYGYTF.

The V call is TRBV7-3, the J call TRBJ1-2, with D hard to call. Trimming stripped 5 bases from V and 5 bases from J, with 15 bases between. The CDR3 is 14 amino acids. Germline V gives CDR1 SGHTA, CDR2 FQGTGA. The CDR3 reads CASSQDQRIYGYTF. The CDR3 nucleotides are TGTGCCAGCAGCCAAGATCAACGGATTTATGGCTACACCTTC.

The V gene is TRBV11-2, the J gene TRBJ2-2; D not resolved. In germline, CDR1 is SGHAT, CDR2 FQNNGV. This CDR3 contains 16 residues. The germline V and J ends were trimmed by 1 base and 2 bases, with 11 bases remaining between them. This CDR3 is CASSLGPSDNTGELFF. The CDR3 nucleotides read TGTGCCAGCAGCTTAGGGCCGAGTGATAACACCGGGGAGCTGTTTTTT.

The genes are TRBV15 and TRBJ1-1; perhaps TRBD1 as D (6 bases). CDR1 and CDR2 from the germline V gene are LNHNV and YYDKDF (reference sequence). The CDR3 sequence is 15 residues long. The V gene lost 4 bases and the J gene lost 1 base, with 13 bases spanning the gap. The CDR3 loop reads CATSIVLTGNTEAFF. CDR3 in DNA: TGTGCCACCAGCATAGTTCTGACAGGGAACACTGAAGCTTTCTTT.

The V gene is TRBV5-6, the J gene TRBJ2-2; D possibly corresponds to TRBD2 (6 bases). The CDR3 sequence is 13 residues long. Trimming stripped 7 bases from V and 6 bases from J, with 13 bases between. Germline CDR1 and CDR2: SGHDT and YYEEEE. This chain's CDR3 is CASLVGEAGELFF. Here the CDR3 DNA reads TGTGCCAGCTTGGTGGGGGAGGCCGGGGAGCTGTTTTTT.

The chain joins TRBV9 to TRBJ1-4; D call uncertain. V lost 3 bases and J lost 7, with 13 bases in between. Germline V gene sequence: CDR1 SGDLS, CDR2 YYNGEE. The CDR3 sequence is 14 residues long. The CDR3 reads CASSAGTAGEKLFF. The CDR3 DNA sequence: TGTGCCAGCAGCGCAGGAACAGCGGGTGAAAAACTGTTTTTT. The variable domain in full, completed from reference TRBV9 and TRBJ1-4, reads DSGVTQTPKHLITATGQRVTLRCSPRSGDLSVYWYQQSLDQGLQFLIQYYNGEERAKGNILERFSAQQFPDLHSELNLSSLELGDSALYFCASSAGTAGEKLFFGSGTQLSVL.

Points on this clonotype: The DNA is left out, because the CDR3 cannot be placed on it with certainty; the CDR3 is given as TCRdb lists it. V usage is TRBV7-8 and J usage is TRBJ2-3; the tabulated D call, TRBD1, remains unverified against the DNA. Counting both end residues, the CDR3 totals 15 amino acids. Germline V gene lookup returns CDR1 SGHVS and CDR2 FQNEAQ. This chain's CDR3 is CASSVVEQYVGPGYF.

Concerning this clonotype: The CDR3 does not end in the conserved phenylalanine or tryptophan, so this is likely a read error. The limits of the CDR3 on the DNA are not certain, so only TCRdb's listed CDR3 is given. The rearrangement links TRBV7-8 to TRBJ2-3; TRBD2 reflects the table's D call only, with no check against the DNA. Germline V gene data show CDR1 as SGHVS and CDR2 as FQNEAQ. Inclusive of both ends, the CDR3 amounts to 13 amino acids. The CDR3 spells CASSAGGRQRERN.

The chain links TRBV7-8 to TRBJ1-1; D gene unclear. V was trimmed by 0 bases and J by 14 bases, leaving 22 bases between them. Germline V gives CDR1 SGHVS, CDR2 FQNEAQ. This CDR3 is built from 15 residues. CDR3 nucleotide sequence: TGTGCCAGCAGCTTAGCTCGCGCAATGAGCAGTGCTTCGTTCTTT. Protein sequence: CASSLARAMSSASFF.

This chain connects TRBV7-3 to TRBJ2-2; 7 bases match TRBD1. CDR1 and CDR2 (germline): SGHTA, FQGTGA. There are 14 residues in the CDR3. The trim removed 9 bases at V and 5 bases at J, leaving 9 bases unmatched. The CDR3 bases are TGTGCCAGTAGTAAGGGACAGAGGACCGGGGAGCTGTTTTTT. Amino acid sequence: CASSKGQRTGELFF.

As regards this clonotype: The DNA is omitted, as the CDR3 cannot be located on it reliably, and the CDR3 follows TCRdb's listing. V usage is TRBV7-8 and J usage is TRBJ2-3; the DNA was not used to check the table's D call, TRBD2. A total of 14 residues make up the CDR3, ends included. From germline, CDR1 is SGHVS and CDR2 FQNEAQ. The CDR3 is CASSWAGGSNYEYF.